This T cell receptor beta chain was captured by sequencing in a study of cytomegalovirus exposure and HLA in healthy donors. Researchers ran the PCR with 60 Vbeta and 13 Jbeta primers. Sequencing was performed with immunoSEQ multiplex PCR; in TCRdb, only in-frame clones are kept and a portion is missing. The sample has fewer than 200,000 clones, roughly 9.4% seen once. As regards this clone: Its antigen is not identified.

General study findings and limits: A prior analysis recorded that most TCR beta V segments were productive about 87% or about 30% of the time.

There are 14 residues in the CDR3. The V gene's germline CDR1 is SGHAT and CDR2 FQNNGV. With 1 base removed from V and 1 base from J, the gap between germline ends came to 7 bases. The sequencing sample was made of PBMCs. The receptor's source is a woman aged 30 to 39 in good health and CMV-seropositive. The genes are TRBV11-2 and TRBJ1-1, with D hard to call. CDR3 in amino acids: CASSLATRNTEAFF. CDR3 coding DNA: TGTGCCAGCAGCTTAGCGACAAGGAACACTGAAGCTTTCTTT.